Listed here are 6 T cell receptor beta chains from one sample, sequenced in a study of T cell responses to AZD1222 COVID-19 vaccine. The assay was immunoSEQ multiplex PCR, and TCRdb's table has in-frame clones only and misses some. This table has roughly 120,000 clones, around 90% appearing once. This specimen was peripheral blood, taken on day 0 of AZD1222 vaccination. Source of these receptors: an adult in good health.

The chain links TRBV21-1 to TRBJ2-2; whether TRBD2, the table's D call, matches the DNA was not checked. TRBV21-1 is marked as a pseudogene. This CDR3 region has 16 residues. CDR3 in DNA: TGTGCCAGCAGCAAAGCGAGAGGGATTGACACCGGGGAGCTGTTTTTT. This encodes CASSKARGIDTGELFF.

The rearrangement links TRBV30 to TRBJ2-2; D is undetermined. V shed 4 bases and J shed 1 base, with 7 bases lying between them. The CDR3 extends over 13 amino acids. Germline V gives CDR1 GTSNPN, CDR2 SVGIG (reference sequence). The CDR3 loop reads CAWTELNTGELFF. DNA of the CDR3: TGTGCCTGGACGGAGTTGAACACCGGGGAGCTGTTTTTT.

V is TRBV5-1 and J is TRBJ2-3; TRBD1 might be the D (6 bases). In germline, CDR1 is SGHRS, CDR2 YFSETQ. There are 16 residues in the CDR3. V lost 6 bases and J 0 bases, leaving 17 bases between the germline ends. The CDR3 sequence: CASTNAPGASTDTQYF. The CDR3 DNA is TGCGCCAGCACCAATGCCCCAGGGGCTAGCACAGATACGCAGTATTTT.

This chain joins TRBV27 and TRBJ1-6; D possibly corresponds to TRBD1 (5 bases). The germline V gene encodes CDR1 MNHEY and CDR2 SMNVEV (reference sequence). Trimming took 2 bases from V and 7 from J, leaving 15 bases between them. The CDR3 spans 16 residues. The CDR3 region has the DNA TGTGCCAGCAGTTTAATTACCAGGGCCTCGAATTCACCCCTCCACTTT. Translation: CASSLITRASNSPLHF.

The chain employs TRBV6-6 and TRBJ1-3, with 8 nucleotides matching TRBD1. Germline V gene sequence: CDR1 MNHNY, CDR2 SVGAGI (reference sequence). V was pared by 0 bases and J by 5 bases, with 3 bases of the junction left unmatched. The CDR3 runs to 15 residues. The CDR3 region is CASSYSQGARNTIYF. The CDR3 region has the DNA TGTGCCAGCAGTTACTCGCAGGGGGCAAGAAACACCATATATTTT.

V is TRBV28 and J is TRBJ1-3; no clear D gene. The CDR3 runs to 13 residues. Looked up from germline, CDR1 is MDHEN and CDR2 is SYDVKM. V lost 2 bases, J lost 1 base, and 3 bases lay in between. The CDR3 sequence is CASSLPSGNTIYF. CDR3 nucleotide sequence: TGTGCCAGCAGTTTACCTTCTGGAAACACCATATATTTT.